This passage covers 29 T cell receptor beta chains from one sample sequenced in a study of cytomegalovirus exposure and HLA in healthy donors. In the PCR, 60 Vbeta and 13 Jbeta primers were used. Sequencing used immunoSEQ multiplex PCR; TCRdb keeps in-frame clones, though not all of them. There are around 150,000 clones in the sample; around 75% occur only once, and around 11% lies in the top ten. Material: PBMCs. Receptor source: a man in his late teens or twenties in good health and CMV-seropositive.

This chain links TRBV18 with TRBJ2-1; 7 nucleotides line up with TRBD1. This CDR3 contains 19 residues. V trimming: 2 bases; J trimming: 2 bases; junction bases outside the gene matches: 15. The V gene's germline CDR1 is KGHSH and CDR2 LQKENI. CDR3 residues: CASSPFPTLQGRTYNEQFF. The CDR3 nucleotides are TGTGCCAGCTCACCATTCCCAACGCTACAGGGGCGTACCTACAATGAGCAGTTCTTC.

The chain has TRBV5-4 and TRBJ2-3; 10 bases match TRBD2. J was trimmed by 4 bases and V by 4 bases; bases with no gene match: 6. Germline V gene sequence: CDR1 SGHNT, CDR2 YYREEE (reference sequence). The CDR3 spans 15 residues. In nucleotides, the CDR3 is TGTGCCAGCAGCGGTAGCGGGAGGTCCCCAGATACGCAGTATTTT. Protein sequence: CASSGSGRSPDTQYF.

The chain couples TRBV11-3 to TRBJ2-1, with 7 positions matching TRBD2. Germline V gene sequence: CDR1 SGHNT, CDR2 YENEEA. The V gene end was trimmed by 7 bases and the J gene end by 9 bases; junction bases not matched to a gene: 12. The CDR3 is made up of 14 amino acids. CDR3 sequence (DNA): TGTGCCAGCAAAGGGACTACTCCGTCGGGTGAGCAGTTCTTC. Residues: CASKGTTPSGEQFF.

This chain joins TRBV5-6 and TRBJ1-4; 9 bases line up with TRBD1. Trimming at V came to 5 bases and at J to 0 bases, leaving 8 bases not matched to a gene. Germline V gene lookup returns CDR1 SGHDT and CDR2 YYEEEE. The CDR3 totals 17 residues. The chain's CDR3 is CASRANRGRATNEKLFF. CDR3 bases: TGTGCCAGCAGGGCTAACAGGGGGCGGGCAACTAATGAAAAACTGTTTTTT.

The chain uses TRBV7-9 and TRBJ2-7; no clear D gene. Germline V CDR1 and CDR2: SEHNR, FQNEAQ (reference sequence). The CDR3 totals 13 residues. Trimming pared 5 bases from V and 3 bases from J, leaving 11 bases between. In nucleotides, the CDR3 is TGTGCCAGCAGCCCGTACACCATCTACGAGCAGTACTTC. Its translation is CASSPYTIYEQYF.

The rearrangement joins TRBV5-1 to TRBJ2-2, with 7 bases identical to TRBD2. CDR3 length equals 15 residues. V lost 6 bases to trimming and J lost 4 bases; unmatched junction nucleotides: 9. Germline V CDR1 and CDR2: SGHRS, YFSETQ. In DNA form, the CDR3 reads TGCGCCAGCAATCGGGGCGGGACTACCACCGGGGAGCTGTTTTTT. Its protein is CASNRGGTTTGELFF.

The chain combines TRBV10-2 with TRBJ2-1; 9 bases fit TRBD2. The V gene's germline CDR1 is WSHSY and CDR2 SAAADI. V trimming: 4 bases; J trimming: 0 bases; junction bases outside the gene matches: 1. The CDR3 runs 15 residues. The CDR3: CASSASGASYNEQFF. The CDR3 DNA is TGCGCCAGCAGTGCTAGCGGGGCCTCCTACAATGAGCAGTTCTTC.

The J gene is TRBJ2-2, the V gene TRBV13; 16 bases agree with TRBD2. V was pared by 4 bases and J by 7 bases, with 3 bases of the junction left unmatched. Germline V gives CDR1 PRHDT, CDR2 FYEKMQ (reference sequence). The CDR3 has 16 residues. The CDR3 here is CASSSGTSGRVGELFF. As DNA, the CDR3 is TGTGCCAGCAGCTCCGGGACTAGCGGGAGGGTCGGGGAGCTGTTTTTT.

This chain uses TRBV4-1 with TRBJ2-5; weak D call: TRBD1 (6 bases). This CDR3 region has 14 residues. The V end was cut by 4 bases, the J end by 3 bases, with 12 bases between. The germline gives CDR1 MGHRA, CDR2 YSYEKL. The CDR3 region has the DNA TGCGCCAGCAGCCGAGGGACATCAGAAGAGACCCAGTACTTC. It encodes CASSRGTSEETQYF.

The DNA of the CDR3 is TGTGCCAGCGGACGGGGGGGGGCAGGTACTGAAGCTTTCTTT. Translating gives CASGRGGAGTEAFF. The chain links TRBV9 to TRBJ1-1; D perhaps matches TRBD1 (6 bases). V shed 7 bases and J shed 5 bases, with 18 bases lying between them. CDR3 length: 14 amino acids. CDR1 is SGDLS and CDR2 is YYNGEE in the germline V gene.

This clone was counted only a few times. The chain joins TRBV7-8 to TRBJ1-5, with TRBD1 as a possible D gene (6 bases). With 2 bases removed from V and 0 bases from J, the gap between germline ends came to 11 bases. Germline V lookup: CDR1 SGHVS, CDR2 FQNEAQ. This CDR3 is built from 16 residues. The CDR3 protein is CASSLRDRTSNQPQHF. In nucleotides, the CDR3 is TGTGCCAGCAGCTTAAGAGACAGGACTAGCAATCAGCCCCAGCATTTT.

The rearrangement uses TRBV19 and TRBJ1-5; TRBD1 agrees at 7 bases. V gave up 3 bases and J gave up 3 bases; unmatched junction bases: 5. Germline CDR1 is LNHDA and CDR2 is SQIVND (reference sequence). CDR3 size: 15 residues. The chain's CDR3 is CASSIRGQTNQPQHF. The CDR3 DNA sequence: TGTGCCAGTAGTATCAGGGGACAGACCAATCAGCCCCAGCATTTT.

The CDR3 here is CASTQEGGYGYTF. As DNA, the CDR3 is TGTGCCAGCACCCAAGAGGGCGGCTATGGCTACACCTTC. V gene TRBV28 combines with J gene TRBJ1-2, with no clear D. Germline V gives CDR1 MDHEN, CDR2 SYDVKM. The CDR3 covers 13 residues. With 7 bases removed from V and 4 bases from J, the gap between germline ends came to 13 bases.

The V gene is TRBV9, the J gene TRBJ2-5, with 9 bases that match TRBD1. Germline CDR1 reads SGDLS; CDR2 reads YYNGEE. Trimming took 0 bases from V and 5 from J; bases not matched to a gene: 8. This CDR3 has 16 residues. The CDR3 loop reads CASSVGGGQGLETQYF. CDR3 nucleotides: TGTGCCAGCAGCGTAGGGGGGGGACAGGGTTTGGAGACCCAGTACTTC.

V usage is TRBV6-1 and J usage is TRBJ1-1; D remains unclear. Per germline, CDR1 MNHNS and CDR2 SASEGT. The ends were cut back, 5 bases at V and 4 bases at J, with 11 bases in the middle. This CDR3 is 13 amino acids long. The CDR3 is CASSPPGVTEAFF. The DNA of the CDR3 is TGTGCCAGCAGTCCCCCCGGGGTCACTGAAGCTTTCTTT.

This clone was found a few times. The chain combines TRBV2 with TRBJ2-5, with a weak D call TRBD1 (5 bases). V shed 1 base and J shed 4 bases, with 10 bases lying between them. Germline CDR1 reads SNHLY; CDR2 reads FYNNEI. This CDR3 spans 14 amino acids. The CDR3 loop is CASSEDRSGETQYF. The CDR3 DNA sequence: TGTGCCAGCAGTGAAGACAGGTCGGGAGAGACCCAGTACTTC.

V usage is TRBV28 and J usage is TRBJ1-4, with no clear D. The CDR3 extends over 15 amino acids. The ends were cut back, 7 bases at V and 0 bases at J, with 12 bases in the middle. Germline CDR1 MDHEN, CDR2 SYDVKM. This chain's CDR3 is CASTPRVATNEKLFF. DNA of the CDR3: TGTGCCAGCACCCCACGGGTTGCAACTAATGAAAAACTGTTTTTT.

This chain uses TRBV27 with TRBJ2-2; D gene ambiguous. The CDR3 is 13 amino acids. Germline CDR1 MNHEY, CDR2 SMNVEV (reference sequence). Between the trimmed V and J ends, which lost 2 bases and 5 bases, there was a span of 6 bases. The DNA of the CDR3 is TGTGCCAGCAGTTTAAGGCGGACCGGGGAGCTGTTTTTT. Protein product: CASSLRRTGELFF.

The V call is TRBV2, the J call TRBJ1-5; 9 bases are a match to TRBD1. The length of the CDR3 is 15 residues. V lost 2 bases, J lost 7 bases, and 6 bases stayed unmatched. The germline gives CDR1 SNHLY, CDR2 FYNNEI. CDR3 sequence reads: CASSESRTGVQPQHF. CDR3 bases: TGTGCCAGCAGTGAATCCAGGACAGGGGTCCAGCCCCAGCATTTT.

The rearrangement uses TRBV5-1 and TRBJ2-7; 8 bases agree with TRBD1. J lost 1 base, V lost 0 bases, and 12 bases had no gene match. Germline CDR1 is SGHRS and CDR2 is YFSETQ. The CDR3 sequence is 18 residues long. The CDR3 DNA reads as TGCGCCAGCAGCTTGGACGCCCGGGACAGGCACCCATCCTACGAGCAGTACTTC. Protein: CASSLDARDRHPSYEQYF.

The chain employs TRBV7-9 and TRBJ2-5, with a weak D call TRBD1 (5 bases). V was cut by 1 base and J by 1 base, with 13 bases left in between. CDR1 and CDR2 from the germline V gene are SEHNR and FQNEAQ (reference sequence). CDR3 length: 16 residues. CDR3 in amino acids: CASSLEDYRSQETQYF. The CDR3 DNA reads as TGTGCCAGCAGCTTAGAGGATTACAGGAGCCAAGAGACCCAGTACTTC.

The chain recombines TRBV2 with TRBJ2-7; 9 bases match TRBD1. V lost 8 bases to trimming and J lost 0 bases; unmatched junction nucleotides: 8. This CDR3 is 15 amino acids long. Germline-derived CDR1 and CDR2 are SNHLY and FYNNEI. CDR3 sequence reads: CASGKTGGHSYEQYF. The CDR3 coding sequence is TGTGCCAGCGGGAAAACAGGGGGCCACTCCTACGAGCAGTACTTC.

This clone was seen a few times. V gene TRBV5-4 combines with J gene TRBJ2-2, with TRBD1 matching 10 bases. From germline, CDR1 is SGHNT and CDR2 YYREEE (reference sequence). Trimming at V came to 2 bases and at J to 7 bases, leaving 5 bases not matched to a gene. CDR3 length: 15 residues. The CDR3 loop reads CASSFGTGESGELFF. CDR3 DNA sequence: TGTGCCAGCAGCTTCGGGACAGGGGAAAGCGGGGAGCTGTTTTTT.

The chain recombines TRBV28 with TRBJ2-5; D gene uncertain. This CDR3 is 11 amino acids long. Trimming shortened V by 6 bases and J by 3 bases, and 5 bases separated the two germline ends. CDR1 and CDR2 from the germline V gene are MDHEN and SYDVKM. CDR3 bases: TGTGCCAGCAGGGTAGAAGAGACCCAGTACTTC. Residues: CASRVEETQYF.

In its sample, this clone was seen once. V gene TRBV5-1 combines with J gene TRBJ2-1; 11 nucleotides agree with TRBD2. Germline CDR1 reads SGHRS; CDR2 reads YFSETQ. J lost 4 bases, V lost 7 bases, and 28 bases had no gene match. The CDR3 is 22 amino acids. The CDR3 DNA is TGCGCCAGCCCGCTTGCCAGGAGGGGGACTAGCGGTACCACGGTGGGTTACAATGAGCAGTTCTTC. It encodes CASPLARRGTSGTTVGYNEQFF. The full variable domain, with the rest looked up from reference TRBV5-1 and TRBJ2-1, is KAGVTQTPRYLIKTRGQQVTLSCSPISGHRSVSWYQQTPGQGLQFLFEYFSETQRNKGNFPGRFSGRQFSNSRSEMNVSTLELGDSALYLCASPLARRGTSGTTVGYNEQFFGPGTRLTVL.

The V call is TRBV4-2, the J call TRBJ2-7, with a tentative D call TRBD2 (6 bases). Germline-derived CDR1 and CDR2 are LGHNA and YNFKEQ. The V end was cut by 1 base, the J end by 3 bases, with 10 bases between. The CDR3 is made up of 14 amino acids. As DNA, the CDR3 is TGTGCCAGCAGCCAAGCTCCGCGGGGCTACGAGCAGTACTTC. The encoded protein is CASSQAPRGYEQYF.

This chain joins TRBV2 and TRBJ1-4; the D gene is possibly TRBD1 (6 bases). The V and J ends lost 4 bases and 8 bases respectively, with 20 bases between them. The CDR3 covers 16 residues. Germline V lookup: CDR1 SNHLY, CDR2 FYNNEI. In nucleotides, the CDR3 is TGTGCCAGCAGTGTCGCCTCGGGGGGGGCTGGAGAAAAACTGTTTTTT. Residues: CASSVASGGAGEKLFF. Full variable domain (outside the CDR3, taken from reference TRBV2 and TRBJ1-4): EPEVTQTPSHQVTQMGQEVILRCVPISNHLYFYWYRQILGQKVEFLVSFYNNEISEKSEIFDDQFSVERPDGSNFTLKIRSTKLEDSAMYFCASSVASGGAGEKLFFGSGTQLSVL.

The chain has TRBV15 and TRBJ2-7; tentatively, D is TRBD2 (6 bases). Germline CDR1 and CDR2: LNHNV and YYDKDF (reference sequence). The CDR3 runs to 16 residues. Trimming removed 0 bases at V and 0 bases at J, with 12 bases between. The CDR3 DNA follows: TGTGCCACCAGCAGAGATTCGGCGGGAAGCTCCTACGAGCAGTACTTC. Translated: CATSRDSAGSSYEQYF.

The rearrangement joins TRBV9 to TRBJ2-3, with TRBD2 matching over 8 bases. CDR1 is SGDLS and CDR2 is YYNGEE in the germline V gene. With V trimmed by 4 bases and J by 2 bases, 9 bases remained unmatched. There are 16 residues in the CDR3. The CDR3 loop is CASSRHYSGITDTQYF. The DNA for the CDR3 is TGTGCCAGCAGCCGTCACTATAGCGGGATCACAGATACGCAGTATTTT.